Sequencing of this TCR beta chain was carried out in a study of blood T cell repertoires in COVID-19. Study overall: The analysed material was cDNA or gDNA that came from T cells, B-cell-depleted T cells, or PBMCs.

As originally analysed: For nucleated cells, counts were estimated from reference gene primer amplification. Sequenced by immunoSEQ multiplex PCR; TCRdb stores in-frame clones only, minus some. The DNA was the basis for D and trimming; V, J and clone size are from that table. The top ten hold around 3% of the sample, which has about 360,000 clones, about 87% seen once. The germline CDR1 and CDR2 sequences are MNHEY and SVGAGI. This CDR3 is built from 13 residues. With V trimmed by 5 bases and J by 4 bases, 4 bases remained unmatched. The receptor was isolated from a human donor in a cohort sampled during active COVID-19. Sequenced input: peripheral blood. V is TRBV6-5 and J is TRBJ1-2, with TRBD1 identical over 7 bases. CDR3 sequence (DNA): TGTGCCAGCAGTCCCGGACAGGTCTATGGCTACACCTTC. Amino acid sequence: CASSPGQVYGYTF.